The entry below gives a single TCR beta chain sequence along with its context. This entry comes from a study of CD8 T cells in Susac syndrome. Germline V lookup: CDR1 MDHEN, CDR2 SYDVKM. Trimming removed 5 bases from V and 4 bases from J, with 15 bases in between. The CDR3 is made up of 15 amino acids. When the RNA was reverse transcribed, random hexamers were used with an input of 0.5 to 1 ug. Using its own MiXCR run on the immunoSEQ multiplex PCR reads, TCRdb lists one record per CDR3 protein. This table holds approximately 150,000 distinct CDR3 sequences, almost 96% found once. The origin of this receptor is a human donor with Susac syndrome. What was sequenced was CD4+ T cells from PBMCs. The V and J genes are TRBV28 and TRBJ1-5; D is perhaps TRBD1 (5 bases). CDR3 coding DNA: TGTGCCAGCAGTATACCGGGACGGAGGAATCAGCCCCAGCATTTT. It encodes CASSIPGRRNQPQHF.